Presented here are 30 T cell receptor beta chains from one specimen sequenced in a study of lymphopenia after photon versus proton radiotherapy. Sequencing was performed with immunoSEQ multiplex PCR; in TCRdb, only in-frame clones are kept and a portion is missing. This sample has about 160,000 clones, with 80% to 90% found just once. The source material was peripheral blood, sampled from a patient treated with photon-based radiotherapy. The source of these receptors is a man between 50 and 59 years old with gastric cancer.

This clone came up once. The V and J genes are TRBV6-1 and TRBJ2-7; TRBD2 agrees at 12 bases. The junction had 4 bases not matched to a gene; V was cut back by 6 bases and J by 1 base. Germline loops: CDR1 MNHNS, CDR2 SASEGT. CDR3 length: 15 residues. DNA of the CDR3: TGTGCCAGCAGGGCGACTAGCGGGAGTTCCTACGAGCAGTACTTC. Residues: CASRATSGSSYEQYF.

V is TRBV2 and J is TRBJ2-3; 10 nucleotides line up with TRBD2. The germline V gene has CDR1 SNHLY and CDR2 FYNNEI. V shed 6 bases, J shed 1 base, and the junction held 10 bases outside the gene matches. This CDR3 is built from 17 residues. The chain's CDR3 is CASRRGLAGGGTDTQYF. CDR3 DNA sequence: TGTGCCAGCAGGAGGGGATTAGCGGGAGGTGGCACAGATACGCAGTATTTT.

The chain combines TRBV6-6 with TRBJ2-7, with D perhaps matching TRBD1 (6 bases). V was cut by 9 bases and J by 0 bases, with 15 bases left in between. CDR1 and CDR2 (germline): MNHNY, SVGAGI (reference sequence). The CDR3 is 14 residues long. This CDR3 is CASTLGGSSYEQYF. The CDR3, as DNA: TGTGCCAGTACTCTAGGGGGAAGCTCCTACGAGCAGTACTTC.

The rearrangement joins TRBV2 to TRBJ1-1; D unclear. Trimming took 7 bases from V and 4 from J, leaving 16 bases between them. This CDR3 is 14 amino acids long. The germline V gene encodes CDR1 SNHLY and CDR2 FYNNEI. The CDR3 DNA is TGTGCCAGCACCTACACCTCAGCCTTCACTGAAGCTTTCTTT. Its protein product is CASTYTSAFTEAFF.

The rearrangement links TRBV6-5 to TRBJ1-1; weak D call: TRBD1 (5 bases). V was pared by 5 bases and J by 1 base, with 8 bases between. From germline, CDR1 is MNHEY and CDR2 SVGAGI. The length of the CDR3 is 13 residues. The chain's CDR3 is CASSPGRNTEAFF. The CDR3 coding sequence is TGTGCCAGCAGTCCAGGGAGGAACACTGAAGCTTTCTTT.

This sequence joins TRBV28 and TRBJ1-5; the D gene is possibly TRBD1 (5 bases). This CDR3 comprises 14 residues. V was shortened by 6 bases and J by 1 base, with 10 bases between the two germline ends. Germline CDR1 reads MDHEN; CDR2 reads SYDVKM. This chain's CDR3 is CASRGTGSNQPQHF. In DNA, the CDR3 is TGTGCCAGCAGAGGGACGGGGAGCAATCAGCCCCAGCATTTT.

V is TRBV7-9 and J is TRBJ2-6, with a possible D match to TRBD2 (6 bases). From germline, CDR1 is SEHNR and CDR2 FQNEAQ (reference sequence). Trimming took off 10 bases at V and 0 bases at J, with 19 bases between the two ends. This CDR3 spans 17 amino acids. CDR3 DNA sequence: TGTGCCACCCACGCGGGGCTAGGCTCCTCTGGGGCCAACGTCCTGACTTTC. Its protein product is CATHAGLGSSGANVLTF.

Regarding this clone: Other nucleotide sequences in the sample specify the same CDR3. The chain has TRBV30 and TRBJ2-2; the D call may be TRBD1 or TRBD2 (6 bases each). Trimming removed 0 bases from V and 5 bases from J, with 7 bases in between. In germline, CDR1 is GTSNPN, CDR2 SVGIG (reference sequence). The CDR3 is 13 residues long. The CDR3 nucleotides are TGTGCCTGGAGTGTAGGGGGGACCGGGGAGCTGTTTTTT. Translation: CAWSVGGTGELFF. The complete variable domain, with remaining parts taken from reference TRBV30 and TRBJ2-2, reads SQTIHQWPATLVQPVGSPLSLECTVEGTSNPNLYWYRQAAGRGLQLLFYSVGIGQISSEVPQNLSASRPQDRQFILSSKKLLLSDSGFYLCAWSVGGTGELFFGEGSRLTVL.

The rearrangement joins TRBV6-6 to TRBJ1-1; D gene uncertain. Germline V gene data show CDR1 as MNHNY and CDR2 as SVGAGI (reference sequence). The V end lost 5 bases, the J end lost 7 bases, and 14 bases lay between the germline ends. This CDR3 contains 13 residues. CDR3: CASSPRRPFEAFF. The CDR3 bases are TGTGCCAGCAGTCCCCGCAGGCCGTTTGAAGCTTTCTTT.

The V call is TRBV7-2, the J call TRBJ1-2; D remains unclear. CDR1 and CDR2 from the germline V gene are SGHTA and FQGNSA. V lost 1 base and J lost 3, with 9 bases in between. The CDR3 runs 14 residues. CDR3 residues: CASSLESTHYGYTF. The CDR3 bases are TGTGCCAGCAGCTTAGAGTCCACCCACTATGGCTACACCTTC.

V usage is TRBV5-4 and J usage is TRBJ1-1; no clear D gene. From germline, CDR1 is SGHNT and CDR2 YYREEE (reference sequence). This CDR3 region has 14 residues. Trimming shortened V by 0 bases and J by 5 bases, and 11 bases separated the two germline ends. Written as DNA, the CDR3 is TGTGCCAGCAGCTTGGGGGCAAAGAGGACTGAAGCTTTCTTT. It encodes CASSLGAKRTEAFF.

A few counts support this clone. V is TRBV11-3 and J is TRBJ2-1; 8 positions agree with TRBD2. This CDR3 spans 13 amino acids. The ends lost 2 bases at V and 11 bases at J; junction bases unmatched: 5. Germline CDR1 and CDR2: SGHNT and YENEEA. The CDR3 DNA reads TGTGCCAGCAGCTTAACGAAGCGGGAGCAGCAGTTCTTC. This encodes CASSLTKREQQFF.

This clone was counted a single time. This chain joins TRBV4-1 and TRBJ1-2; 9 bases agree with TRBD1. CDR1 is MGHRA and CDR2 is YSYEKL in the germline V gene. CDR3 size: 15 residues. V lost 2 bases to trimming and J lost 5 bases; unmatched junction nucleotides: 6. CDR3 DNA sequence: TGCGCCAGCAGCCAAACCGGGACAGGGCAGTATGGCTACACCTTC. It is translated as CASSQTGTGQYGYTF.

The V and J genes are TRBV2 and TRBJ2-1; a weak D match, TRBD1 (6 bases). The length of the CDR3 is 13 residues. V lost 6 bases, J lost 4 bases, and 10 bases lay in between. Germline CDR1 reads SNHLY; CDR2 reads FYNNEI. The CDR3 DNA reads TGTGCCAGCAGATCGGACAGTTACAATGAGCAGTTCTTC. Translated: CASRSDSYNEQFF. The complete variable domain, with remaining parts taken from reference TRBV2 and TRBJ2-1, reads EPEVTQTPSHQVTQMGQEVILRCVPISNHLYFYWYRQILGQKVEFLVSFYNNEISEKSEIFDDQFSVERPDGSNFTLKIRSTKLEDSAMYFCASRSDSYNEQFFGPGTRLTVL.

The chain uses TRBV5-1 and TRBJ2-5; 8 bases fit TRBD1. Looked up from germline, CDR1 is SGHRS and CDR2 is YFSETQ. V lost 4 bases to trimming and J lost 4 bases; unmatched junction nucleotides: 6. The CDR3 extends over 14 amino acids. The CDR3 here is CASSDRGGGETQYF. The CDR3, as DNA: TGCGCCAGCAGCGACAGGGGCGGAGGAGAGACCCAGTACTTC.

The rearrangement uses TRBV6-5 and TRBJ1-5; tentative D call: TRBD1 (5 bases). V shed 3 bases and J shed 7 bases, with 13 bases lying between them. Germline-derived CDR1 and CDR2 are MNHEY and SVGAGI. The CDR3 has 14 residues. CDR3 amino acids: CASSYGQGRQPQHF. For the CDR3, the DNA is TGTGCCAGCAGTTATGGGCAGGGAAGGCAGCCCCAGCATTTT.

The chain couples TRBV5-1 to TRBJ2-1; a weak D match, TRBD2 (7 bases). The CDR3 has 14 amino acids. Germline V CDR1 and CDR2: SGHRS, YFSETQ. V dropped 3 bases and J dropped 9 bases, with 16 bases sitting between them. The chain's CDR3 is CASSSAGAGSEQFF. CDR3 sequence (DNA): TGCGCCAGCAGCTCTGCGGGGGCAGGTTCTGAGCAGTTCTTC.

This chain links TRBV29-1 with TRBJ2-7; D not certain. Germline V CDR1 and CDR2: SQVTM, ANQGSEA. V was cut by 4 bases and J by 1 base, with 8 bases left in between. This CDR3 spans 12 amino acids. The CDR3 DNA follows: TGCAGCGTTGGTCTCCGTTCCTACGAGCAGTACTTC. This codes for CSVGLRSYEQYF.

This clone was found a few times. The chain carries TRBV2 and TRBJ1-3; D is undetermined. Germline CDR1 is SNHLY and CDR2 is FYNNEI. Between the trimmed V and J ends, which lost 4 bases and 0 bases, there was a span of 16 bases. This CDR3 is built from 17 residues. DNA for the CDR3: TGTGCCAGCAGTGGAGCCCTCATGGGAAACTCTGGAAACACCATATATTTT. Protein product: CASSGALMGNSGNTIYF.

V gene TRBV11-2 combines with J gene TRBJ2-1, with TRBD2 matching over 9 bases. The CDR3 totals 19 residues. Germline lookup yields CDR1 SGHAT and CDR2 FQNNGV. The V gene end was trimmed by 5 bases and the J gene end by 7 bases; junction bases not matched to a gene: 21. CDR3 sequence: CASSPRGSSGNRVANEQFF. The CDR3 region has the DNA TGTGCCAGCAGCCCCCGGGGGTCTAGCGGGAATCGGGTGGCAAATGAGCAGTTCTTC.

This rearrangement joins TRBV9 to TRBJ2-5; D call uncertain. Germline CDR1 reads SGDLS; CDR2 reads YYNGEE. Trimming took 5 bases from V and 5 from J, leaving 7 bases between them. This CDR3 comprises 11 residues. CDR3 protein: CASSSLETQYF. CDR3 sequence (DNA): TGTGCCAGCAGTAGCTTGGAGACCCAGTACTTC.

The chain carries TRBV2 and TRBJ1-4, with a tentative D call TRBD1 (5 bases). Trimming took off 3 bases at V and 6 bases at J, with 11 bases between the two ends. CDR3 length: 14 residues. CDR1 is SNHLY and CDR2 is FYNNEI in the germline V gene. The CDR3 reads CASSDWDAYEKLFF. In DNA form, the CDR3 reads TGTGCCAGCAGTGATTGGGACGCATATGAAAAACTGTTTTTT.

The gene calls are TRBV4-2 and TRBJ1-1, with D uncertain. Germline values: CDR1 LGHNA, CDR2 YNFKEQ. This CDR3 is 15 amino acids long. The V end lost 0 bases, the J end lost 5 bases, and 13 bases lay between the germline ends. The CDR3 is CASSQEGRRGTEAFF. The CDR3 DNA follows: TGTGCCAGCAGCCAAGAGGGTCGGAGAGGGACTGAAGCTTTCTTT.

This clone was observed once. The CDR3 DNA reads as TGTGCCAGCAGTATTGGGAGGGGGCCGCAAGATACGCAGTATTTT. Encoded protein: CASSIGRGPQDTQYF. The V gene is TRBV25-1, the J gene TRBJ2-3, with D tentatively TRBD1 or TRBD2 (7 bases each). The CDR3 is 15 amino acids. CDR1 and CDR2 (germline): MGHDK, SYGVNS. V was clipped by 5 bases and J by 5 bases, with 17 bases between them.

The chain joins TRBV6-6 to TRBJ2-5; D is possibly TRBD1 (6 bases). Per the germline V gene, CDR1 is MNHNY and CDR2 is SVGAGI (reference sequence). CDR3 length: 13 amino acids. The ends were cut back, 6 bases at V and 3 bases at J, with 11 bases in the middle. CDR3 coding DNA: TGTGCCAGCAGGCGACAGGCAAAAGAGACCCAGTACTTC. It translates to CASRRQAKETQYF.

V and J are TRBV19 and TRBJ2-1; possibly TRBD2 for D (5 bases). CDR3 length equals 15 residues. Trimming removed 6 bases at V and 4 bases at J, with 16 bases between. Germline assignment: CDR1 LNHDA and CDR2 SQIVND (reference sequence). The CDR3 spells CASRKNLGGYNEQFF. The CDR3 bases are TGTGCCAGTAGGAAGAACCTAGGAGGATACAATGAGCAGTTCTTC.

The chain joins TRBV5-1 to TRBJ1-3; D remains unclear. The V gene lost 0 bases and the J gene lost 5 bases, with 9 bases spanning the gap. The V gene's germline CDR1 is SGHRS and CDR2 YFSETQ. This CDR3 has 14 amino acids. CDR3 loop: CASSLADGRNTIYF. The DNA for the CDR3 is TGCGCCAGCAGCTTGGCAGACGGTAGAAACACCATATATTTT.

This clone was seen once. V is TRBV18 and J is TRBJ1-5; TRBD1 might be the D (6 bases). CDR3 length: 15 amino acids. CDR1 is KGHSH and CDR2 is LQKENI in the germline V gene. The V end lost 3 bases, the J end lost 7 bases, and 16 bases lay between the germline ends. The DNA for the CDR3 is TGTGCCAGCTCACCCATAAGACAGGCCAGCCAGCCCCAGCATTTT. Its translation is CASSPIRQASQPQHF.

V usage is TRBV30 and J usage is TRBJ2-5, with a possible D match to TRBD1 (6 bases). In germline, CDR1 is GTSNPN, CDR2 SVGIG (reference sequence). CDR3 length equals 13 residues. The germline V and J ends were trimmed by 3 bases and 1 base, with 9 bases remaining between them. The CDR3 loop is CAWSWTAQETQYF. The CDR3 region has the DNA TGTGCCTGGAGCTGGACAGCCCAAGAGACCCAGTACTTC. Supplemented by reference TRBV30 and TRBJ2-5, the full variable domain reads SQTIHQWPATLVQPVGSPLSLECTVEGTSNPNLYWYRQAAGRGLQLLFYSVGIGQISSEVPQNLSASRPQDRQFILSSKKLLLSDSGFYLCAWSWTAQETQYFGPGTRLLVL.

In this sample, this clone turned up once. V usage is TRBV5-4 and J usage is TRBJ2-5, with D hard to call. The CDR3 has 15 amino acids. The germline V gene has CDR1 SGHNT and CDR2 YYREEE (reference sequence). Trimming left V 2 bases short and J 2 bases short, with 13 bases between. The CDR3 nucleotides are TGTGCCAGCAGCTTACGGAGTGGGTCTCAAGAGACCCAGTACTTC. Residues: CASSLRSGSQETQYF. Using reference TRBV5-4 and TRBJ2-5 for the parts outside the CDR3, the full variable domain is ETGVTQSPTHLIKTRGQQVTLRCSSQSGHNTVSWYQQALGQGPQFIFQYYREEENGRGNFPPRFSGLQFPNYSSELNVNALELDDSALYLCASSLRSGSQETQYFGPGTRLLVL.